The 28 T cell receptor beta chains presented below share a single source sample, sequenced in a study of blood T cell repertoires in COVID-19. Repertoires were generated with immunoSEQ multiplex PCR, while TCRdb's copy carries only in-frame clones and drops some. There are more than 85,000 clones in the sample; 65% to 85% occur only once, and around 15% lies in the top ten. Specimen: peripheral blood. The source of these receptors is a woman aged 55-69 years with acute or convalescent COVID-19.

This sequence joins TRBV18 and TRBJ2-5; 7 positions agree with TRBD1. The CDR3 is made up of 15 amino acids. The V gene end was trimmed by 3 bases and the J gene end by 1 base; junction bases not matched to a gene: 5. Germline values: CDR1 KGHSH, CDR2 LQKENI. CDR3 nucleotides: TGTGCCAGCTCACCCTCGACAGGGTTCCAAGAGACCCAGTACTTC. It encodes CASSPSTGFQETQYF.

The CDR3 is CASSWRTLTYEQYF. CDR3 in DNA: TGTGCCAGCAGCTGGCGGACACTCACCTACGAGCAGTACTTC. This chain uses TRBV7-2 with TRBJ2-7, with D possibly TRBD1 on 5 matching bases. CDR1 and CDR2 (germline): SGHTA, FQGNSA. Trimming left V 4 bases short and J 2 bases short, with 12 bases between. The CDR3 is 14 residues long.

This clone has just one count. The chain couples TRBV27 to TRBJ2-2, with 8 bases lining up with TRBD1. The germline V gene encodes CDR1 MNHEY and CDR2 SMNVEV (reference sequence). This CDR3 spans 16 amino acids. V gave up 6 bases and J gave up 0 bases; unmatched junction bases: 6. This CDR3 reads CASSRQGSANTGELFF. The CDR3, as DNA: TGTGCCAGCAGCCGACAGGGGAGCGCGAACACCGGGGAGCTGTTTTTT.

Points on this clone: The same CDR3 is also encoded by other DNA sequences in this sample. This chain uses TRBV29-1 with TRBJ1-4; 9 positions match TRBD1. In germline, CDR1 is SQVTM, CDR2 ANQGSEA. Trimming at V came to 5 bases and at J to 5 bases, leaving 3 bases not matched to a gene. This CDR3 spans 13 amino acids. The CDR3 spells CSVPDRGNEKLFF. CDR3 DNA sequence: TGCAGCGTTCCGGACAGGGGCAATGAAAAACTGTTTTTT.

The genes are TRBV6-6 and TRBJ1-3; D ambiguous. The V and J ends lost 11 bases and 0 bases respectively, with 14 bases between them. The CDR3 is 14 residues long. Germline V gene lookup returns CDR1 MNHNY and CDR2 SVGAGI (reference sequence). CDR3 region: CAAAGQNSGNTIYF. The CDR3 DNA reads TGTGCCGCAGCGGGTCAGAACTCTGGAAACACCATATATTTT.

This clone appeared a single time. This chain joins TRBV4-1 and TRBJ1-3; no firm D call. Germline-derived CDR1 and CDR2 are MGHRA and YSYEKL. The CDR3 has 17 residues. V shed 1 base and J shed 0 bases, with 13 bases lying between them. Here the CDR3 DNA reads TGCGCCAGCAGCCAAGGCGGGCCCCTACACTCTGGAAACACCATATATTTT. This codes for CASSQGGPLHSGNTIYF.

As for this clone: Other DNA sequences in this specimen translate into the identical CDR3. This rearrangement joins TRBV29-1 to TRBJ2-5; D not certain. Between the trimmed V and J ends, which lost 5 bases and 3 bases, there was a span of 4 bases. Per the germline V gene, CDR1 is SQVTM and CDR2 is ANQGSEA. This CDR3 is built from 10 residues. The CDR3 loop is CSVREETQYF. CDR3 bases: TGCAGCGTTCGGGAAGAGACCCAGTACTTC. Variable domain in full (rest from reference TRBV29-1 and TRBJ2-5): SAVISQKPSRDICQRGTSLTIQCQVDSQVTMMFWYRQQPGQSLTLIATANQGSEATYESGFVIDKFPISRPNLTFSTLTVSNMSPEDSSIYLCSVREETQYFGPGTRLLVL.

As to this clone: Other nucleotide sequences from this sample produce the same CDR3. This chain connects TRBV9 to TRBJ1-3; possibly TRBD1 for D (6 bases). The germline CDR1 and CDR2 sequences are SGDLS and YYNGEE. The CDR3 covers 16 residues. Trimming shortened V by 1 base and J by 2 bases, and 13 bases separated the two germline ends. CDR3: CASSVLTGGTGNTIYF. The CDR3, as DNA: TGTGCCAGCAGCGTACTGACGGGGGGCACTGGAAACACCATATATTTT.

The rearrangement links TRBV7-3 to TRBJ2-5, with 10 bases matching TRBD1. Germline values: CDR1 SGHTA, CDR2 FQGTGA. The V gene end was trimmed by 1 base and the J gene end by 5 bases; junction bases not matched to a gene: 7. This CDR3 region has 16 residues. CDR3 coding DNA: TGTGCCAGCAGCTTAATTGACAGGGGGCGCGAGGAGACCCAGTACTTC. It yields the protein CASSLIDRGREETQYF.

This chain uses TRBV28 with TRBJ2-2; 11 bases are a match to TRBD1. Trimming cost V 6 bases and J 6 bases; bases outside gene matches: 6. There are 15 residues in the CDR3. Germline CDR1 and CDR2: MDHEN and SYDVKM. CDR3 DNA: TGTGCCAGCAGGGACAGGGGGCGGTCCTCCGGGGAGCTGTTTTTT. This translates into CASRDRGRSSGELFF.

The rearrangement links TRBV14 to TRBJ1-6, with unresolved D. The V end lost 1 base, the J end lost 10 bases, and 8 bases lay between the germline ends. The V gene's germline CDR1 is SGHDN and CDR2 FVKESK. There are 13 residues in the CDR3. This chain's CDR3 is CASSQVAGSPLHF. The CDR3, as DNA: TGTGCCAGCAGCCAAGTCGCCGGGTCACCCCTCCACTTT.

The CDR3 region has the DNA TGTGCCAGCAGTCCCCGGGGGATGAACACTGAAGCTTTCTTT. It specifies CASSPRGMNTEAFF. This rearrangement joins TRBV27 to TRBJ1-1; possibly TRBD1 for D (5 bases). The germline V gene encodes CDR1 MNHEY and CDR2 SMNVEV (reference sequence). This CDR3 has 14 amino acids. Between the trimmed V and J ends, which lost 5 bases and 0 bases, there was a span of 10 bases.

CDR3 in DNA: TGTGCCAGCAGTATGGGCCCTTACAATGAGCAGTTCTTC. Residues: CASSMGPYNEQFF. The gene calls are TRBV2 and TRBJ2-1; D unresolved. Germline assignment: CDR1 SNHLY and CDR2 FYNNEI. Trimming removed 5 bases at V and 4 bases at J, with 9 bases between. The CDR3 totals 13 residues.

The chain is built from TRBV5-5 and TRBJ1-5; the D is unclear. The CDR3 contains 17 residues. V was cut by 1 base and J by 4 bases, with 18 bases left in between. From germline, CDR1 is SGHKS and CDR2 YYEKEE (reference sequence). The CDR3 loop reads CASSLWTSQSSNQPQHF. The CDR3 DNA reads as TGTGCCAGCAGCTTGTGGACTAGCCAGTCGTCGAATCAGCCCCAGCATTTT. Looking up the rest from reference TRBV5-5 and TRBJ1-5 gives the full variable domain: DAGVTQSPTHLIKTRGQQVTLRCSPISGHKSVSWYQQVLGQGPQFIFQYYEKEERGRGNFPDRFSARQFPNYSSELNVNALLLGDSALYLCASSLWTSQSSNQPQHFGDGTRLSIL.

The genes are TRBV28 and TRBJ1-2; D is possibly TRBD1 (6 bases). CDR1 is MDHEN and CDR2 is SYDVKM in the germline V gene. V was cut by 5 bases and J by 8 bases, with 15 bases left in between. This CDR3 contains 13 residues. The CDR3 sequence is CASSLIRGGGYTF. The CDR3, as DNA: TGTGCCAGCAGTCTTATAAGGGGGGGAGGCTACACCTTC.

This clone is a singleton in its sample. The V call is TRBV3-1 (or the pseudogene TRBV3-2), the J call TRBJ1-3, with 10 bases identical to TRBD1. After removal of 2 bases from V and 5 bases from J, the junction contained 9 bases not matched to a gene. This CDR3 has 17 amino acids. Germline CDR1 is LGHDT and CDR2 is YNNKEL (reference sequence). The CDR3 DNA is TGTGCCAGCAGCCAAAAGTATCTGACAGGGGGCCGAAACACCATATATTTT. It yields the protein CASSQKYLTGGRNTIYF.

The chain has TRBV12-3 or TRBV12-4 and TRBJ1-1; the D is unclear. V shed 6 bases and J shed 4 bases, with 9 bases lying between them. The CDR3 runs to 12 residues. CDR3 sequence: CASSSVGTEAFF. CDR3 in DNA: TGTGCCAGCAGCTCGGTTGGCACTGAAGCTTTCTTT.

Of note for this clone: The sample carries other DNA sequences with the same CDR3. The rearrangement links TRBV6-6 to TRBJ2-3; TRBD2 matches 9 bases. The germline CDR1 and CDR2 sequences are MNHNY and SVGAGI (reference sequence). V gave up 7 bases and J gave up 1 base; unmatched junction bases: 6. This CDR3 comprises 15 residues. The DNA for the CDR3 is TGTGCCAGCACCTTAAGCGGGGGGCGCACAGATACGCAGTATTTT. Amino acids: CASTLSGGRTDTQYF.

DNA for the CDR3: TGTGCCAGCAGGCCTCTCGGACAGGGACTTTATTCACCCCTCCACTTT. It yields the protein CASRPLGQGLYSPLHF. The chain uses TRBV28 and TRBJ1-6, with 8 bases aligning to TRBD1. Germline CDR1 MDHEN, CDR2 SYDVKM. Losses at the gene ends were 6 bases for V and 8 bases for J; bases not matched to a gene: 12. This CDR3 has 16 amino acids. The whole variable domain, remainder taken from reference TRBV28 and TRBJ1-6, is DVKVTQSSRYLVKRTGEKVFLECVQDMDHENMFWYRQDPGLGLRLIYFSYDVKMKEKGDIPEGYSVSREKKERFSLILESASTNQTSMYLCASRPLGQGLYSPLHFGNGTRLTVT.

This chain connects TRBV3-1 (or the pseudogene TRBV3-2) to TRBJ2-2; D gene ambiguous. Germline lookup yields CDR1 LGHDT and CDR2 YNNKEL (reference sequence). The CDR3 is 14 residues long. The V end lost 2 bases, the J end lost 3 bases, and 7 bases lay between the germline ends. Here the CDR3 DNA reads TGTGCCAGCAGCCAACTCGCGTACACCGGGGAGCTGTTTTTT. As protein: CASSQLAYTGELFF.

The gene calls are TRBV5-1 and TRBJ2-5; 15 nucleotides align to TRBD2. The CDR3 has 20 residues. The ends lost 0 bases at V and 5 bases at J; junction bases unmatched: 14. Germline V CDR1 and CDR2: SGHRS, YFSETQ. CDR3 amino acids: CASSLGRTSGGALPRETQYF. In DNA, the CDR3 is TGCGCCAGCAGCTTGGGGCGGACTAGCGGGGGGGCCCTTCCGAGGGAGACCCAGTACTTC.

The chain carries TRBV6-1 and TRBJ1-4, with no clear D. The V end was cut by 3 bases, the J end by 5 bases, with 7 bases between. The CDR3 runs 13 residues. From germline, CDR1 is MNHNS and CDR2 SASEGT. The CDR3: CASSDGGNEKLFF. In DNA form, the CDR3 reads TGTGCCAGCAGTGACGGAGGGAATGAAAAACTGTTTTTT.

The chain uses TRBV20-1 and TRBJ1-2; D may be TRBD1 (5 bases). CDR3 size: 13 residues. The ends were cut back, 3 bases at V and 4 bases at J, with 12 bases in the middle. Germline loops: CDR1 DFQATT, CDR2 SNEGSKA (reference sequence). CDR3 in DNA: TGCAGTGCTAGTGCAGGGCGAATCTATGGCTACACCTTC. Protein product: CSASAGRIYGYTF.

The chain links TRBV4-3 to TRBJ1-1, with D tentatively TRBD1 (6 bases). Germline loops: CDR1 LGHNA, CDR2 YSLEER. CDR3 length: 16 amino acids. Trimming removed 0 bases from V and 1 base from J, with 12 bases in between. The CDR3 loop reads CASSQDSDRWNTEAFF. DNA for the CDR3: TGCGCCAGCAGCCAAGACAGTGACAGGTGGAACACTGAAGCTTTCTTT.

V is TRBV23-1 and J is TRBJ2-1; D is possibly TRBD2 (6 bases). TRBV23-1 is an ORF, and what it does is uncertain. The CDR3 is 17 residues long. V was shortened by 0 bases and J by 0 bases, with 12 bases between the two germline ends. CDR3 amino acids: CASSQSRAGSSYNEQFF. CDR3 nucleotides: TGCGCCAGCAGTCAATCTCGGGCGGGGAGCTCCTACAATGAGCAGTTCTTC.

V usage is TRBV7-9 and J usage is TRBJ1-2; 7 nucleotides match TRBD1. The CDR3 contains 14 residues. Germline-derived CDR1 and CDR2 are SEHNR and FQNEAQ (reference sequence). Trimming took 1 base from V and 5 from J; bases not matched to a gene: 4. The CDR3 DNA is TGTGCCAGCAGCTTAGTAGGGGGCCCGTATGGCTACACCTTC. Protein: CASSLVGGPYGYTF. Combining the CDR3 with reference TRBV7-9 and TRBJ1-2 gives the whole variable domain DTGVSQNPRHKITKRGQNVTFRCDPISEHNRLYWYRQTLGQGPEFLTYFQNEAQLEKSRLLSDRFSAERPKGSFSTLEIQRTEQGDSAMYLCASSLVGGPYGYTFGSGTRLTVV.

This chain links TRBV30 with TRBJ1-2; 9 nucleotides match TRBD1. This CDR3 region has 16 residues. V lost 6 bases and J lost 0; bases outside the gene matches: 11. Germline V gives CDR1 GTSNPN, CDR2 SVGIG (reference sequence). The CDR3 sequence is CACMGQGALSNYGYTF. For the CDR3, the DNA is TGTGCCTGCATGGGACAGGGAGCCTTATCTAACTATGGCTACACCTTC.

This chain links TRBV29-1 with TRBJ1-1; no firm D call. CDR1 is SQVTM and CDR2 is ANQGSEA in the germline V gene. Trimming stripped 4 bases from V and 2 bases from J, with 8 bases between. The CDR3 loop spans 12 amino acids. The CDR3 region has the DNA TGCAGCGTTGGGCAGTTTAACACTGAAGCTTTCTTT. This gives the protein CSVGQFNTEAFF.